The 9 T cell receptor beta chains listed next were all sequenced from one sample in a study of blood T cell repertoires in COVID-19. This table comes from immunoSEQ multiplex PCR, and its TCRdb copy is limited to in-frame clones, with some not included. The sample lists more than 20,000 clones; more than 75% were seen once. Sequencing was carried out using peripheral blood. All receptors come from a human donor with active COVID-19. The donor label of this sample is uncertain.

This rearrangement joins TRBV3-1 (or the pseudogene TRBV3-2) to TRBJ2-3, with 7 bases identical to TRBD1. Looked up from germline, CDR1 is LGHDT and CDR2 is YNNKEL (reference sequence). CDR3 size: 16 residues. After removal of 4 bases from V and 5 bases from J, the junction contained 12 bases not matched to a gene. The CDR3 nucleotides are TGTGCCAGCAGCCCGCGGGCCGCAACAGGGGAAGATACGCAGTATTTT. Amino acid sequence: CASSPRAATGEDTQYF.

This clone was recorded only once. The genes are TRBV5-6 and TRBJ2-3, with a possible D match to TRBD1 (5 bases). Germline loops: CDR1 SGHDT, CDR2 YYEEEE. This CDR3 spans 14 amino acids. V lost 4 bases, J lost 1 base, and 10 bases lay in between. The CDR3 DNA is TGTGCCAGCAGCCCGGTCAGGGGCACAGATACGCAGTATTTT. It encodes CASSPVRGTDTQYF. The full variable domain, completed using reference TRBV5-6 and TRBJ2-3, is DAGVTQSPTHLIKTRGQQVTLRCSPKSGHDTVSWYQQALGQGPQFIFQYYEEEERQRGNFPDRFSGHQFPNYSSELNVNALLLGDSALYLCASSPVRGTDTQYFGPGTRLTVL.

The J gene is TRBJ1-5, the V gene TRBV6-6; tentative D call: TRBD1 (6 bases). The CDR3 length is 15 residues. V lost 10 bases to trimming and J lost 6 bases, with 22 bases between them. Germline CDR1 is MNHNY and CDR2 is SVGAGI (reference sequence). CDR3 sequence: CATLPEGGQGQPQHF. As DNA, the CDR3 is TGTGCCACCCTCCCCGAGGGGGGGCAGGGTCAGCCCCAGCATTTT.

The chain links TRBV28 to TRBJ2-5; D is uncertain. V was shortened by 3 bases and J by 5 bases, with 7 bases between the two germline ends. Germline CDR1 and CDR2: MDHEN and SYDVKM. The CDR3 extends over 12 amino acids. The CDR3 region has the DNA TGTGCCAGCAGTTTTTTGAGTGAGACCCAGTACTTC. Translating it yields CASSFLSETQYF.

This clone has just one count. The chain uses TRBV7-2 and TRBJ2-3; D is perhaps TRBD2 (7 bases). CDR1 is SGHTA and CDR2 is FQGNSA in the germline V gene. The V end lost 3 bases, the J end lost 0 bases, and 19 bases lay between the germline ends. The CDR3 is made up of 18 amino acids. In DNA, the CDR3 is TGTGCCAGCAGCTTCGGACTCGCGGGGGCTCATAGCACAGATACGCAGTATTTT. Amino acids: CASSFGLAGAHSTDTQYF.

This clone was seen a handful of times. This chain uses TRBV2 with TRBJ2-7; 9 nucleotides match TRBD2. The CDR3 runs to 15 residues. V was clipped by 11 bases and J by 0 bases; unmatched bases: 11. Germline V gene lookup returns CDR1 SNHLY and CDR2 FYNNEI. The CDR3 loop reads CAVTPRLADSYEQYF. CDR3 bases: TGTGCCGTGACCCCAAGACTAGCGGACTCCTACGAGCAGTACTTC.

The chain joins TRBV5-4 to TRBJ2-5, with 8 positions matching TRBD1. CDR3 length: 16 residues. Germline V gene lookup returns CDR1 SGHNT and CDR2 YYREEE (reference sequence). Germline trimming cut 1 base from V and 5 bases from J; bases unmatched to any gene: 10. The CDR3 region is CASSLKRAGGDETQYF. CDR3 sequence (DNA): TGTGCCAGCAGCTTGAAGCGAGCAGGGGGCGATGAGACCCAGTACTTC. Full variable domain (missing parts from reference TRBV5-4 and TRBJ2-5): ETGVTQSPTHLIKTRGQQVTLRCSSQSGHNTVSWYQQALGQGPQFIFQYYREEENGRGNFPPRFSGLQFPNYSSELNVNALELDDSALYLCASSLKRAGGDETQYFGPGTRLLVL.

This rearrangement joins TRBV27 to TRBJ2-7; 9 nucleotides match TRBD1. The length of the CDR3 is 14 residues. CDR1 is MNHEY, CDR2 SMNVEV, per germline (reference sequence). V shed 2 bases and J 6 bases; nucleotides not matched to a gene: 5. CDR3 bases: TGTGCCAGCAGTTTAGGGACAGGGAAGGGCGAGCAGTACTTC. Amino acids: CASSLGTGKGEQYF.

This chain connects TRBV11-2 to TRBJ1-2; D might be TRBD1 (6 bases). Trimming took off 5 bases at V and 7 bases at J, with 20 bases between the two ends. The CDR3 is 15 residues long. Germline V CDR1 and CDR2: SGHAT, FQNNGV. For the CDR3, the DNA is TGTGCCAGCAGCCTACAGAGACAGGTAGTGCGTGGCTACACCTTC. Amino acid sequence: CASSLQRQVVRGYTF.